A selection of T cell receptor beta chains follows, all from one sample in a study of blood T cell repertoires in COVID-19. TCRdb's table, derived via immunoSEQ multiplex PCR, lists solely in-frame clones and lacks some. Counted here are 100,000 to 150,000 clones, about 80% occurring once; the ten biggest clones make up 10% to 15%. The sample consisted of peripheral blood. The source is a man between 60 and 75 years old with acute or convalescent COVID-19. The CDR3 runs from the conserved cysteine through the conserved F or W. The D gene is left open where the match is weak. Clone sizes are given selectively: once, few, many, or a class where the clone is expanded.

v_gene	j_gene	d_gene	abundance	CDR3aa	CDR3nt
TRBV28	TRBJ1-5	-	-	CASSAGTLSNQPQHF	TGTGCCAGCAGTGCCGGGACACTAAGCAATCAGCCCCAGCATTTT
TRBV7-3	TRBJ2-2	-	-	CASSSGFGELFF	TGTGCCAGCAGTTCAGGGTTCGGGGAGCTGTTTTTT
TRBV28	TRBJ1-5	TRBD1	medium-sized	CASGTGHSNQPQHF	TGTGCCAGCGGGACAGGGCATAGCAATCAGCCCCAGCATTTT
TRBV19	TRBJ1-5	TRBD1	few	CASSGTARGNQPQHF	TGTGCCAGTAGCGGGACAGCGAGAGGCAATCAGCCCCAGCATTTT
TRBV6-5	TRBJ1-2	-	-	CASSYSSGGEGYGYTF	TGTGCCAGCAGTTACTCGAGTGGAGGGGAGGGCTATGGCTACACCTTC
TRBV7-8	TRBJ2-3	-	-	CASSLASFQATDTQYF	TGTGCCAGCAGCTTAGCCTCTTTTCAAGCCACAGATACGCAGTATTTT
TRBV5-1	TRBJ1-5	-	-	CASSLEGISNQPQHF	TGCGCCAGCAGCTTGGAGGGGATAAGCAATCAGCCCCAGCATTTT
TRBV27	TRBJ2-7	TRBD2	few	CASIPLGGVEQYF	TGTGCCAGCATCCCCCTCGGGGGGGTCGAGCAGTACTTC
TRBV7-9	TRBJ1-2	-	many	CASSRGGAQESYGYTF	TGTGCCAGCAGCCGCGGCGGGGCGCAGGAAAGCTATGGCTACACCTTC
TRBV2	TRBJ2-7	-	-	CASSADRSSYEQYF	TGTGCCAGCAGTGCCGACAGGAGCTCCTACGAGCAGTACTTC
TRBV18	TRBJ2-1	-	-	CASSPGLRNEQFF	TGTGCCAGCTCACCGGGACTCAGGAATGAGCAGTTCTTC
TRBV10-3	TRBJ2-1	TRBD2	-	CAIWGGLAGEGEQFF	TGTGCCATTTGGGGGGGACTAGCGGGAGAAGGGGAGCAGTTCTTC
TRBV28	TRBJ2-2	-	-	CASSTSGSFSGELFF	TGTGCCAGCAGTACCTCAGGGTCCTTCAGCGGGGAGCTGTTTTTT
TRBV2	TRBJ1-4	TRBD1	-	CASNRDSNEKLFF	TGTGCCAGCAATCGGGACAGTAATGAAAAACTGTTTTTT
TRBV2	TRBJ2-2	TRBD2	-	CASSETGGGTGELFF	TGTGCCAGCAGTGAAACCGGGGGGGGCACCGGGGAGCTGTTTTTT
TRBV5-1	TRBJ1-2	-	-	CASSLKGVSNYGYTF	TGCGCCAGCAGCTTGAAAGGGGTATCTAACTATGGCTACACCTTC
TRBV29-1	TRBJ2-1	TRBD2	-	CSVEDAAGALNEQFF	TGCAGCGTTGAAGATGCAGCGGGAGCCCTCAATGAGCAGTTCTTC
TRBV5-1	TRBJ1-1	TRBD1	-	CASSSTGMNTEAFF	TGCGCCAGCAGCTCGACAGGGATGAACACTGAAGCTTTCTTT
TRBV30	TRBJ2-7	-	-	CAWTPNPSYEQYF	TGTGCATGGACTCCTAACCCATCCTACGAGCAGTACTTC
TRBV5-5	TRBJ1-3	TRBD1	-	CASSFGQGRSGNTIYF	TGTGCCAGCAGCTTCGGACAGGGCCGCTCTGGAAACACCATATATTTT
TRBV3-1/TRBV3-2	TRBJ2-5	-	medium-sized	CASSQGDYQETQYF	TGTGCCAGCAGCCAAGGGGACTACCAAGAGACCCAGTACTTC
TRBV10-3	TRBJ2-1	TRBD2	-	CAIRREGTSVGNEQFF	TGTGCCATCAGACGAGAGGGGACTAGCGTAGGCAATGAGCAGTTCTTC
TRBV30	TRBJ1-3	-	-	CAWSASGNTIYF	TGTGCCTGGAGTGCGTCTGGAAACACCATATATTTT
TRBV28	TRBJ2-3	-	-	CASSLSGLASDTQYF	TGTGCCAGCAGTTTATCTGGGCTAGCCTCGGATACGCAGTATTTT
TRBV4-1	TRBJ1-2	-	few	CASSQGPYGYTF	TGCGCCAGCAGCCAGGGCCCGTATGGCTACACCTTC
TRBV3-1/TRBV3-2	TRBJ1-5	-	-	CASSQAAGGIQPQHF	TGTGCCAGCAGCCAAGCGGCGGGGGGAATTCAGCCCCAGCATTTT
TRBV7-9	TRBJ1-5	TRBD1	-	CASSPTVGQGQINQPQHF	TGTGCCAGCAGCCCCACCGTGGGCCAGGGACAGATTAATCAGCCCCAGCATTTT
TRBV27	TRBJ2-1	TRBD2	-	CASSLWAGGLDNEQFF	TGTGCCAGCAGTTTATGGGCGGGAGGGCTTGACAATGAGCAGTTCTTC
TRBV14	TRBJ2-7	TRBD1	-	CASSQDHGAGQGVIEQYF	TGTGCCAGCAGCCAAGATCACGGCGCGGGACAGGGCGTTATCGAGCAGTACTTC
TRBV28	TRBJ1-4	TRBD1	-	CASSGRQGSSPNEKLFF	TGTGCCAGCTCTGGTAGACAGGGGTCCTCTCCTAATGAAAAACTGTTTTTT
TRBV10-3	TRBJ1-2	-	once	CAISDQGNYGYTF	TGTGCCATCAGTGACCAGGGGAACTATGGCTACACCTTC
TRBV7-9	TRBJ2-7	TRBD2	-	CASSWSGGDEQYF	TGTGCCAGCAGCTGGAGTGGGGGGGACGAGCAGTACTTC
TRBV28	TRBJ1-2	TRBD1	-	CASSTGTASYGYTF	TGTGCCAGCAGTACCGGGACAGCCTCGTATGGCTACACCTTC
TRBV20-1	TRBJ1-1	-	-	CSASRRGKTEAFF	TGCAGTGCTAGTCGCAGGGGTAAGACTGAAGCTTTCTTT
TRBV6-6	TRBJ1-2	-	-	CATEGGGEFYGYTF	TGTGCCACCGAAGGGGGGGGAGAATTCTATGGCTACACCTTC
TRBV27	TRBJ2-7	TRBD1	few	CASSPDPGQVPYEQYF	TGTGCCAGCAGTCCCGACCCGGGACAGGTACCCTACGAGCAGTACTTC
TRBV19	TRBJ2-5	TRBD1	-	CASSIVGTGGWETQYF	TGTGCCAGTAGTATAGTCGGGACAGGGGGCTGGGAGACCCAGTACTTC
TRBV3-1/TRBV3-2	TRBJ2-2	TRBD2	-	CASRSGIHTGELFF	TGTGCCAGCAGAAGCGGGATACACACCGGGGAGCTGTTTTTT
TRBV19	TRBJ1-2	-	-	CASSRFYRANYGYTF	TGTGCCAGTTCAAGGTTTTACAGGGCTAACTATGGCTACACCTTC
TRBV3-1/TRBV3-2	TRBJ2-5	-	-	CASSRDWTLQETQYF	TGTGCCAGCAGCCGAGACTGGACTCTCCAAGAGACCCAGTACTTC
TRBV3-1/TRBV3-2	TRBJ2-2	TRBD2	-	CASSPTSGRSTGELFF	TGTGCCAGCAGCCCGACTAGCGGGAGATCCACCGGGGAGCTGTTTTTT
TRBV10-3	TRBJ1-5	-	-	CAIGEAYHQPQHF	TGTGCCATCGGGGAGGCGTACCATCAGCCCCAGCATTTT
TRBV28	TRBJ1-3	TRBD1	-	CASSLYTGAGNTIYF	TGTGCCAGCAGTTTATACACAGGGGCTGGAAACACCATATATTTT
TRBV9	TRBJ2-2	-	few	CASSPSIERELFF	TGTGCCAGCAGCCCCAGTATCGAAAGGGAGCTGTTTTTT
TRBV4-1	TRBJ2-1	TRBD2	-	CASSQAFLAGSGRDNEQFF	TGCGCCAGCAGCCAAGCTTTCTTAGCGGGTAGCGGAAGGGACAATGAGCAGTTCTTC
TRBV29-1	TRBJ1-1	TRBD1	-	CSGGLTGAAFF	TGCAGCGGGGGGTTAACAGGGGCCGCTTTCTTT
TRBV5-1	TRBJ2-5	TRBD2	-	CASSRYGASGQETQYF	TGCGCCAGCAGCCGTTACGGGGCTAGCGGACAAGAGACCCAGTACTTC
TRBV18	TRBJ1-6	-	few	CASSQTDAFNSPLHF	TGTGCCAGCTCACAGACAGACGCCTTTAATTCACCCCTCCACTTT
TRBV2	TRBJ2-7	TRBD1	few	CASSRDRGAYEQYF	TGTGCCAGCAGCCGGGACAGGGGGGCCTACGAGCAGTACTTC
TRBV5-1	TRBJ1-6	-	few	CASSLNRANSPLHF	TGCGCCAGCAGCTTGAACAGGGCCAATTCACCCCTCCACTTT
TRBV27	TRBJ1-1	-	-	CASSLSSWALSPGSAEAFF	TGTGCCAGCAGTTTATCGAGTTGGGCACTTAGCCCGGGTAGCGCTGAAGCTTTCTTT
TRBV5-1	TRBJ2-5	-	-	CASSRRGEETQYF	TGCGCCAGCAGCAGGCGGGGAGAGGAGACCCAGTACTTC
TRBV30	TRBJ1-5	-	-	CAWRGDSNQPQHF	TGTGCCTGGAGAGGGGATAGCAATCAGCCCCAGCATTTT
TRBV7-9	TRBJ2-7	TRBD1	-	CASSPNKIDRAYEQYF	TGTGCCAGCAGCCCCAATAAGATAGACAGGGCCTACGAGCAGTACTTC
TRBV11-2	TRBJ2-3	-	-	CASSLAETYTDTQYF	TGTGCCAGCAGCTTAGCCGAGACTTACACAGATACGCAGTATTTT
TRBV30	TRBJ1-2	TRBD1	-	CAWSSTGRDIYGYTF	TGTGCCTGGAGCTCGACAGGGCGAGACATCTATGGCTACACCTTC
TRBV20-1	TRBJ1-2	TRBD1	-	CSATGQGDTF	TGCAGTGCTACGGGACAGGGGGACACCTTC
TRBV4-1	TRBJ1-2	-	-	CASSQAVGGYGYTF	TGCGCCAGCAGCCAAGCGGTGGGGGGCTATGGCTACACCTTC